This TCR beta chain derives from a study of CD8 T cells in Susac syndrome. Sequencing of TCR beta was performed on blood CD8+ T cells and on blood CD4+ T cells. Purification of the CD8+ and CD4+ T cells relied on negative isolation, and TEMRA cells underwent FACS enrichment. After extraction with the RNeasy kit, roughly 0.45 to 1 ug of the RNA was reverse transcribed using random hexamers. The method of amplification for TCR beta CDR3 was immunoSEQ multiplex PCR, covering 54 Vbeta and 13 Jbeta. TCRdb re-called the immunoSEQ multiplex PCR reads with MiXCR, one entry per CDR3 protein. The sample contains about 130,000 distinct CDR3 sequences, more than 80% of which appear only once. Looked up from germline, CDR1 is SNHLY and CDR2 is FYNNEI. The V gene end was trimmed by 3 bases and the J gene end by 5 bases; junction bases not matched to a gene: 7. The CDR3 is made up of 15 amino acids.

Specimen: CD8+ T cells from PBMCs. This receptor was identified in a human donor with multiple sclerosis. The rearrangement joins TRBV2 to TRBJ1-1; 9 bases are shared with TRBD1. CDR3 region: CASSEGTGFRTEAFF. CDR3 in DNA: TGTGCCAGCAGTGAGGGGACAGGGTTTCGGACTGAAGCTTTCTTT. The full variable domain, with the rest looked up from reference TRBV2 and TRBJ1-1, is EPEVTQTPSHQVTQMGQEVILRCVPISNHLYFYWYRQILGQKVEFLVSFYNNEISEKSEIFDDQFSVERPDGSNFTLKIRSTKLEDSAMYFCASSEGTGFRTEAFFGQGTRLTVV.